Each of the 4 T cell receptor beta chains below was sequenced from the same sample in a study of early T cells in non-severe SARS-CoV-2 infection. Each CDR3 protein is one row after TCRdb ran MiXCR on the 5' RACE reads. The sample holds approximately 33,000 distinct CDR3 sequences, 3.9% seen once. The specimen sequenced was whole blood. Source of these receptors: an adult who was a healthcare worker with PCR-confirmed SARS-CoV-2 infection or an uninfected control (not recorded which).

This clonotype was counted only a few times. This rearrangement joins TRBV11-2 to TRBJ2-3; D is undetermined. The germline V gene encodes CDR1 SGHAT and CDR2 FQNNGV. V was pared by 3 bases and J by 4 bases, with 11 bases between. This CDR3 contains 14 residues. The chain's CDR3 is CASSFWAEPDTQYF. For the CDR3, the DNA is TGTGCCAGCAGCTTCTGGGCGGAGCCAGATACGCAGTATTTT. Variable domain in full (rest from reference TRBV11-2 and TRBJ2-3): EAGVAQSPRYKIIEKRQSVAFWCNPISGHATLYWYQQILGQGPKLLIQFQNNGVVDDSQLPKDRFSAERLKGVDSTLKIQPAKLEDSAVYLCASSFWAEPDTQYFGPGTRLTVL.

This clonotype was detected many times. V gene TRBV6-5 combines with J gene TRBJ2-7; tentatively, D is TRBD1 (5 bases). V was shortened by 1 base and J by 2 bases, with 9 bases between the two germline ends. The CDR3 sequence is 14 residues long. Germline CDR1 and CDR2: MNHEY and SVGAGI. DNA of the CDR3: TGTGCCAGCAGTTACTTCCAGGGTCCCTACGAGCAGTACTTC. It codes for CASSYFQGPYEQYF.

The CDR3 reads CASRGETGGRTEAFF. The CDR3 nucleotides are TGTGCCAGCAGGGGAGAGACGGGGGGAAGGACTGAAGCTTTCTTT. The V and J genes are TRBV28 and TRBJ1-1, with D perhaps matching TRBD1 (5 bases). The CDR3 extends over 15 amino acids. Germline CDR1 is MDHEN and CDR2 is SYDVKM. The ends were cut back, 6 bases at V and 5 bases at J, with 19 bases in the middle.

In this sample, this clonotype turned up many times. One end of the junction varies from germline; a read error may be responsible. The V call is TRBV7-7, the J call TRBJ2-3, with a weak D call TRBD2 (6 bases). CDR3 length: 14 residues. Germline CDR1 SSHAT, CDR2 FNYEAQ (reference sequence). The CDR3 loop is CASSFGGITDTQYF. DNA of the CDR3: TGTGCTAGCAGCTTTGGCGGGATCACAGATACGCAGTATTTT.